The 17 T cell receptor beta chains listed next were all sequenced from one sample in a study of blood T cells in healthy people across ages (dated by TCRdb to 2014 to 2015). Library prep was done by 5' RACE. Sequenced using an Illumina HiSeq 2500. A second roughly 7 to 11 cycle PCR used a sample-barcoded 5' primer and a J-beta primer mix. TCRdb reworked the public reads: Q25 trimming with fastp, MiXCR clone assembly, productive beta chains retained. All rows with the same CDR3 protein become a single entry with the most common DNA and genes. The sample profile shows some 860,000 distinct CDR3 sequences; around three fifths of them were found once. Around 24% of the sample lies in the top ten. Material: blood. Receptors were obtained from a man aged 35 to 55 in good health.

This rearrangement joins TRBV28 to TRBJ2-5; a weak D match, TRBD1 (7 bases). Trimming cost V 4 bases and J 7 bases, with 19 bases left between them. The CDR3 consists of 15 residues. Germline CDR1 is MDHEN and CDR2 is SYDVKM. CDR3 DNA: TGTGCCAGCAGTTCCCTAACAGGGGAGGTCGGGACCCAGTACTTC. It specifies CASSSLTGEVGTQYF.

This clonotype appeared a few times. In nucleotides, the CDR3 is TGTGCCAGCAGTTTGGAGGACAGGGGGCTCGAGCAGTACTTC. Translation: CASSLEDRGLEQYF. The chain links TRBV28 to TRBJ2-7; TRBD1 agrees at 11 bases. The CDR3 totals 14 residues. The trim removed 3 bases at V and 6 bases at J, leaving 4 bases unmatched. The germline gives CDR1 MDHEN, CDR2 SYDVKM.

This chain uses TRBV29-1 with TRBJ2-2; a possible D gene is TRBD2 (5 bases). The V gene lost 0 bases and the J gene lost 6 bases, with 23 bases spanning the gap. The length of the CDR3 is 18 residues. Germline assignment: CDR1 SQVTM and CDR2 ANQGSEA. This chain's CDR3 is CSVEDPDSGLASAGELFF. CDR3 sequence (DNA): TGCAGCGTTGAAGACCCAGACTCGGGGTTGGCATCGGCCGGGGAGCTGTTTTTT.

CDR3 in amino acids: CSVEANSYSYEQYF. Written as DNA, the CDR3 is TGCAGCGTTGAAGCTAACAGCTACTCCTACGAGCAGTACTTC. This chain links TRBV29-1 with TRBJ2-5, with D unresolved. The J call is doubtful: the DNA matches TRBJ2-7 better. Germline CDR1 reads SQVTM; CDR2 reads ANQGSEA. The CDR3 loop spans 14 amino acids.

V gene TRBV5-1 combines with J gene TRBJ1-6, with 8 bases identical to TRBD1. The V and J ends lost 1 base and 6 bases, in that order; junction bases with no gene match: 6. The CDR3 runs to 16 residues. Germline CDR1 and CDR2: SGHRS and YFSETQ. As DNA, the CDR3 is TGCGCCAGCAGCTTGCAGACAGGGGACTTTAATTCACCCCTCCACTTT. This sequence encodes CASSLQTGDFNSPLHF.

This clonotype came up once. This sequence joins TRBV9 and TRBJ2-3; TRBD2 matches at 11 bases. The CDR3 loop spans 16 amino acids. Germline V gives CDR1 SGDLS, CDR2 YYNGEE. V trimming: 4 bases; J trimming: 2 bases; junction bases outside the gene matches: 6. This CDR3 is CASSPKLAGVTDTQYF. The CDR3 DNA reads as TGTGCCAGCAGCCCAAAACTAGCGGGAGTCACAGATACGCAGTATTTT.

This clonotype was detected a few times. This rearrangement joins TRBV29-1 to TRBJ2-3; TRBD1 matches 8 bases. Losses at the gene ends were 6 bases for V and 6 bases for J; bases not matched to a gene: 11. The CDR3 runs 14 residues. CDR1 is SQVTM, CDR2 ANQGSEA, per germline. The CDR3: CSVDRQGQSDTQYF. In DNA form, the CDR3 reads TGCAGCGTCGATCGACAGGGGCAATCGGATACGCAGTATTTT.

V is TRBV29-1 and J is TRBJ2-3; tentative D call: TRBD1 (5 bases). Per the germline V gene, CDR1 is SQVTM and CDR2 is ANQGSEA. Trimming shortened V by 4 bases and J by 2 bases, and 13 bases separated the two germline ends. The CDR3 is 14 residues long. CDR3 protein: CSVGAGMDTDTQYF. In nucleotides, the CDR3 is TGCAGCGTTGGGGCAGGGATGGACACAGATACGCAGTATTTT.

The genes are TRBV4-1 and TRBJ2-7; a possible D gene is TRBD1 (6 bases). Trimming took off 1 base at V and 3 bases at J, with 13 bases between the two ends. The CDR3 is 15 amino acids. Per the germline V gene, CDR1 is MGHRA and CDR2 is YSYEKL. CDR3 loop: CASSQGRTELYEQYF. The CDR3 DNA sequence: TGCGCCAGCAGCCAAGGGAGGACAGAGCTCTACGAGCAGTACTTC.

This clonotype turned up a few times. The V and J genes are TRBV20-1 and TRBJ2-5; 11 bases agree with TRBD2. The J call may not be correct, given that the DNA end is closer to TRBJ2-7. CDR1 is DFQATT, CDR2 SNEGSKA, per germline (reference sequence). This CDR3 comprises 13 residues. CDR3 nucleotides: TGCAGTGCTAGAGTTACTAGCGGGAGCGAGCAGTACTTC. It codes for CSARVTSGSEQYF.

Of note for this clonotype: Mismatch with germline at one junction end may stem from a read error. The chain is built from TRBV7-8 and TRBJ2-7; D unclear. The germline V gene has CDR1 SGHVS and CDR2 FQNEAQ. This CDR3 region has 16 residues. The CDR3 sequence: CASILREETFSYEQYF. The CDR3 DNA follows: TGTGCCAGCATCTTAAGAGAGGAAACGTTCTCCTACGAGCAGTACTTC. Variable domain in full (rest from reference TRBV7-8 and TRBJ2-7): GAGVSQSPRYKVAKRGQDVALRCDPISGHVSLFWYQQALGQGPEFLTYFQNEAQLDKSGLPSDRFFAERPEGSVSTLKIQRTQQEDSAVYLCASILREETFSYEQYFGPGTRLTVT.

V gene TRBV19 combines with J gene TRBJ2-3; no firm D call. The CDR3 runs to 15 residues. V was clipped by 3 bases and J by 0 bases, with 10 bases between them. Germline V gene lookup returns CDR1 LNHDA and CDR2 SQIVND (reference sequence). CDR3 in amino acids: CASSIDGRSTDTQYF. DNA of the CDR3: TGTGCCAGTAGTATCGATGGCAGAAGCACAGATACGCAGTATTTT.

This clonotype was detected a few times. The chain recombines TRBV2 with TRBJ2-5, with D tentatively TRBD2 (5 bases). The germline gives CDR1 SNHLY, CDR2 FYNNEI. CDR3 length: 15 residues. Trimming pared 7 bases from V and 2 bases from J, leaving 17 bases between. The CDR3 DNA is TGTGCCAGCATTTTAGGACTGGATCCTCAAGAGACCCAGTACTTC. It yields the protein CASILGLDPQETQYF.

The chain joins TRBV20-1 to TRBJ2-3, with 15 bases aligning to TRBD2. The CDR3 has 17 residues. The junction had 5 bases not matched to a gene; V was cut back by 0 bases and J by 4 bases. Germline V lookup: CDR1 DFQATT, CDR2 SNEGSKA (reference sequence). The CDR3 here is CSARDGLAGGHSDTQYF. In DNA form, the CDR3 reads TGCAGTGCTAGAGATGGACTAGCGGGGGGGCATTCAGATACGCAGTATTTT.

This rearrangement joins TRBV25-1 to TRBJ2-1; D might be TRBD2 (5 bases). The germline V gene has CDR1 MGHDK and CDR2 SYGVNS. CDR3 size: 16 residues. Trimming removed 7 bases from V and 2 bases from J, with 18 bases in between. The CDR3: CASTGDGERAYNEQFF. For the CDR3, the DNA is TGTGCCAGCACCGGCGATGGGGAGAGGGCCTACAATGAGCAGTTCTTC.

The chain combines TRBV28 with TRBJ2-3; tentatively, D is TRBD2 (7 bases). Deletions cut 7 bases from V and 6 bases from J, with 32 bases between. Germline values: CDR1 MDHEN, CDR2 SYDVKM. The CDR3 contains 19 residues. The CDR3, as DNA: TGTGCCAGCAATAATCCAAGGCGGGGGCGGGGGATAGAAGGCGATACGCAGTATTTT. This encodes CASNNPRRGRGIEGDTQYF.

This clonotype occurred a few times. The rearrangement joins TRBV6-2 or TRBV6-3 to TRBJ2-5; D might be TRBD1 or TRBD2, each matching 6 bases. The end of the DNA fits TRBJ2-7 better, so the J call may be wrong. The length of the CDR3 is 14 residues. The germline V gene encodes CDR1 MNHEY and CDR2 SVGEGT. The CDR3: CASSYSMEGVEQYF. CDR3 sequence (DNA): TGTGCCAGCAGTTACTCTATGGAGGGGGTCGAGCAGTACTTC.